A single sample gave rise to the 25 T cell receptor beta chains below, sequenced in a study of CD8+ T cells in alopecia areata. Investigators isolated RNA and reverse transcribed it into cDNA to act as the sequencing template. Assay used: immunoSEQ multiplex PCR; TCRdb lists only in-frame clones, some missing. The repertoire holds roughly 180,000 clones, with 63% as singletons. The source material was CD4+ T cells sorted from blood, sampled at week 0. Source of these receptors: a human donor with alopecia areata.

This clone was detected a few times. This chain connects TRBV9 to TRBJ1-2; 7 bases fit TRBD1. V was clipped by 4 bases and J by 0 bases; unmatched bases: 6. Per the germline V gene, CDR1 is SGDLS and CDR2 is YYNGEE. CDR3 length: 15 amino acids. As DNA, the CDR3 is TGTGCCAGCAGCTCAGTGGGGACAGCTAACTATGGCTACACCTTC. This encodes CASSSVGTANYGYTF.

The chain has TRBV2 and TRBJ2-1, with 15 nucleotides matching TRBD2. CDR3 length: 13 amino acids. Germline trimming cut 6 bases from V and 12 bases from J; bases unmatched to any gene: 3. CDR1 is SNHLY and CDR2 is FYNNEI in the germline V gene. CDR3: CASRMGLAGGQFF. As DNA, the CDR3 is TGTGCCAGCAGAATGGGACTAGCGGGGGGGCAGTTCTTC.

The J gene is TRBJ2-7, the V gene TRBV29-1; D might be TRBD1 (7 bases). The CDR3 has 14 amino acids. With 3 bases removed from V and 7 bases from J, the gap between germline ends came to 19 bases. In germline, CDR1 is SQVTM, CDR2 ANQGSEA. The CDR3 here is CSVDVAGGRSEQYF. The CDR3 DNA follows: TGCAGCGTTGATGTGGCAGGGGGGAGAAGTGAGCAGTACTTC.

The gene calls are TRBV30 and TRBJ1-1; D not certain. CDR3 length equals 14 residues. Germline V gene data show CDR1 as GTSNPN and CDR2 as SVGIG (reference sequence). Deletions cut 4 bases from V and 0 bases from J, with 12 bases between. The CDR3 DNA reads TGTGCCTGGATTCAGGATAAGGTGAACACTGAAGCTTTCTTT. This sequence encodes CAWIQDKVNTEAFF.

This rearrangement joins TRBV27 to TRBJ1-1; tentative D call: TRBD1 (5 bases). This CDR3 has 14 residues. The V end lost 6 bases, the J end lost 6 bases, and 17 bases lay between the germline ends. CDR1 MNHEY and CDR2 SMNVEV come from the germline V gene (reference sequence). CDR3 loop: CASRIGAAVSEAFF. The DNA for the CDR3 is TGTGCCAGCAGGATTGGGGCCGCCGTCTCTGAAGCTTTCTTT.

The chain joins TRBV4-3 to TRBJ1-2; TRBD1 matches at 8 bases. Per germline, CDR1 LGHNA and CDR2 YSLEER. The V and J ends lost 0 bases and 7 bases, in that order; junction bases with no gene match: 4. The CDR3 contains 14 residues. The DNA for the CDR3 is TGCGCCAGCAGCCAAGACGGCCAGGGGGCTGGCTACACCTTC. Translation: CASSQDGQGAGYTF.

V usage is TRBV10-3 and J usage is TRBJ2-2; D assignment may be TRBD1 or TRBD2 (5 bases each). Trimming removed 9 bases at V and 2 bases at J, with 13 bases between. Germline-derived CDR1 and CDR2 are ENHRY and SYGVKD. This CDR3 contains 14 residues. The CDR3 nucleotides are TGTGCCATTATGCCAGGGACCAACACCGGGGAGCTGTTTTTT. Translated: CAIMPGTNTGELFF.

V and J are TRBV7-8 and TRBJ2-3; D call uncertain. CDR1 and CDR2 from the germline V gene are SGHVS and FQNEAQ. The ends were cut back, 1 base at V and 0 bases at J, with 11 bases in the middle. The length of the CDR3 is 16 residues. CDR3 sequence reads: CASSLVGEGSTDTQYF. Written as DNA, the CDR3 is TGTGCCAGCAGCTTAGTAGGTGAAGGAAGCACAGATACGCAGTATTTT.

The J gene is TRBJ2-7, the V gene TRBV14; TRBD1 matches at 10 bases. The CDR3 is made up of 15 amino acids. V was clipped by 4 bases and J by 4 bases; unmatched bases: 7. Germline loops: CDR1 SGHDN, CDR2 FVKESK. The CDR3 DNA reads as TGTGCCAGCAGCCGTCAGGGACAGGGGATTTACGAGCAGTACTTC. It translates to CASSRQGQGIYEQYF.

This chain uses TRBV7-9 with TRBJ2-1; possible D gene TRBD1, 5 bases. The length of the CDR3 is 12 residues. Trimming took off 2 bases at V and 6 bases at J, with 5 bases between the two ends. Germline CDR1 is SEHNR and CDR2 is FQNEAQ (reference sequence). The CDR3 here is CASSLQGNEQFF. The CDR3 coding sequence is TGTGCCAGCAGCTTACAGGGCAATGAGCAGTTCTTC. The full variable domain, with the rest looked up from reference TRBV7-9 and TRBJ2-1, is DTGVSQNPRHKITKRGQNVTFRCDPISEHNRLYWYRQTLGQGPEFLTYFQNEAQLEKSRLLSDRFSAERPKGSFSTLEIQRTEQGDSAMYLCASSLQGNEQFFGPGTRLTVL.

The V gene is TRBV27, the J gene TRBJ2-7, with D tentatively TRBD1 (6 bases). The CDR3 length is 13 residues. V gave up 4 bases and J gave up 7 bases, with 14 bases separating them. Germline CDR1 MNHEY, CDR2 SMNVEV (reference sequence). CDR3 DNA sequence: TGTGCCAGCAGTTGGAGGTCCCAGGGGGAGCAGTACTTC. It translates to CASSWRSQGEQYF.

The V and J genes are TRBV5-1 and TRBJ2-7, with D tentatively TRBD1 (7 bases). Germline V CDR1 and CDR2: SGHRS, YFSETQ. There are 15 residues in the CDR3. Trimming left V 4 bases short and J 4 bases short, with 18 bases between. Here the CDR3 DNA reads TGCGCCAGCAGCCCCAACGCGGGACAGAATTACGAGCAGTACTTC. The encoded protein is CASSPNAGQNYEQYF.

The chain carries TRBV5-1 and TRBJ2-3; the D gene is possibly TRBD1 (7 bases). CDR3 size: 15 residues. CDR1 and CDR2 from the germline V gene are SGHRS and YFSETQ. The V end was cut by 0 bases, the J end by 3 bases, with 11 bases between. The CDR3 DNA reads as TGCGCCAGCAGCTTGGGGACAGGAGGGACAGATACGCAGTATTTT. It translates to CASSLGTGGTDTQYF. Based on the CDR3 plus reference TRBV5-1 and TRBJ2-3, the full variable domain is KAGVTQTPRYLIKTRGQQVTLSCSPISGHRSVSWYQQTPGQGLQFLFEYFSETQRNKGNFPGRFSGRQFSNSRSEMNVSTLELGDSALYLCASSLGTGGTDTQYFGPGTRLTVL.

This rearrangement joins TRBV9 to TRBJ2-3; D unclear. Trimming took 3 bases from V and 3 from J, leaving 5 bases between them. This CDR3 is built from 12 residues. CDR1 SGDLS and CDR2 YYNGEE come from the germline V gene. The CDR3 coding sequence is TGTGCCAGCAGCGCTGAGACAGATACGCAGTATTTT. Protein sequence: CASSAETDTQYF.

A few counts support this clone. Other DNA sequences in this specimen translate into the identical CDR3. The chain is built from TRBV7-6 and TRBJ2-3; D is possibly TRBD1 or TRBD2 (6 bases each). This CDR3 is built from 15 residues. The V gene lost 1 base and the J gene lost 1 base, with 9 bases spanning the gap. Germline CDR1 reads SGHVS; CDR2 reads FNYEAQ. CDR3 region: CASSLVGGGTDTQYF. CDR3 bases: TGTGCCAGCAGCTTAGTGGGGGGCGGCACAGATACGCAGTATTTT.

This chain joins TRBV20-1 and TRBJ1-6; D not certain. Per the germline V gene, CDR1 is DFQATT and CDR2 is SNEGSKA (reference sequence). This CDR3 region has 11 residues. Between the trimmed V and J ends, which lost 2 bases and 14 bases, there was a span of 10 bases. CDR3 nucleotide sequence: TGCAGTGCTAGAACGACACTCTCCCTCCACTTT. This codes for CSARTTLSLHF.

The chain joins TRBV7-2 to TRBJ2-2; 9 bases agree with TRBD1. CDR1 is SGHTA, CDR2 FQGNSA, per germline. J gave up 7 bases and V 4 bases, and 16 bases lay outside the gene matches. This CDR3 is 18 amino acids long. CDR3 coding DNA: TGTGCCAGCAGCTCCAACATCCCGGGACAGGGAATCGACGGGGAGCTGTTTTTT. Its translation: CASSSNIPGQGIDGELFF.

The rearrangement uses TRBV4-3 and TRBJ2-7; 7 positions agree with TRBD2. The CDR3 length is 14 residues. V shed 0 bases, J shed 6 bases, and the junction held 5 bases outside the gene matches. Germline V lookup: CDR1 LGHNA, CDR2 YSLEER. The CDR3 DNA is TGCGCCAGCAGCCAAGACGGGACTAAAGCCGAGCAGTACTTC. This encodes CASSQDGTKAEQYF.

This clone was detected a few times. This sequence joins TRBV4-3 and TRBJ2-3, with D uncertain. CDR3 length: 12 residues. Trimming stripped 0 bases from V and 6 bases from J, with 4 bases between. Germline CDR1 is LGHNA and CDR2 is YSLEER. CDR3 DNA sequence: TGCGCCAGCAGCCAAGAATCCGATACGCAGTATTTT. Protein: CASSQESDTQYF.

The chain links TRBV2 to TRBJ1-1, with D uncertain. CDR3 length equals 14 residues. V lost 8 bases, J lost 1 base, and 14 bases lay in between. Germline lookup yields CDR1 SNHLY and CDR2 FYNNEI. CDR3 amino acids: CASGQAPGNTEAFF. In DNA, the CDR3 is TGTGCCAGCGGTCAGGCCCCGGGGAACACTGAAGCTTTCTTT.

The gene calls are TRBV9 and TRBJ2-3; D might be TRBD1 or TRBD2, each matching 5 bases. The germline V and J ends were trimmed by 4 bases and 0 bases, with 15 bases remaining between them. This CDR3 is built from 16 residues. Germline V gene data show CDR1 as SGDLS and CDR2 as YYNGEE. The CDR3 spells CASSPRDQGSTDTQYF. The CDR3, as DNA: TGTGCCAGCAGCCCCCGGGACCAAGGAAGCACAGATACGCAGTATTTT.

This clone was recorded many times. The chain joins TRBV29-1 to TRBJ2-7, with a tentative D call TRBD2 (6 bases). The CDR3 extends over 13 amino acids. V lost 5 bases and J lost 3, with 14 bases in between. Germline assignment: CDR1 SQVTM and CDR2 ANQGSEA. The CDR3 DNA reads as TGCAGCGTTCGGGACTTAGGCCGCTACGAGCAGTACTTC. The encoded protein is CSVRDLGRYEQYF.

The J gene is TRBJ2-3, the V gene TRBV29-1; D ambiguous. The CDR3 is 14 amino acids. Trimming pared 1 base from V and 0 bases from J, leaving 8 bases between. The germline V gene has CDR1 SQVTM and CDR2 ANQGSEA. CDR3 nucleotide sequence: TGCAGCGTTGAAGGACGGGTTAGCACAGATACGCAGTATTTT. Translated: CSVEGRVSTDTQYF.

The table lists this clone with a few counts. V gene TRBV4-1 combines with J gene TRBJ2-3; TRBD2 matches at 10 bases. The germline V gene encodes CDR1 MGHRA and CDR2 YSYEKL. CDR3 length: 16 amino acids. The V and J ends lost 1 base and 6 bases, in that order; junction bases with no gene match: 7. This chain's CDR3 is CASSQVVTSGHDTQYF. CDR3 DNA sequence: TGCGCCAGCAGCCAAGTCGTGACTAGCGGGCACGATACGCAGTATTTT.

The chain combines TRBV30 with TRBJ1-6, with D unresolved. V lost 1 base and J lost 9, with 10 bases in between. This CDR3 has 13 residues. Germline V gives CDR1 GTSNPN, CDR2 SVGIG (reference sequence). This chain's CDR3 is CAWSGGVGSPLHF. The CDR3 DNA follows: TGTGCCTGGAGTGGTGGTGTAGGTTCACCCCTCCACTTT.